Presented here are 24 T cell receptor beta chains from one specimen sequenced in a study of post-analysis software for immune sequencing data (dated by TCRdb to about 2015). Library construction relied on PCR. Sequenced on an Illumina HiSeq 2500. To reduce PCR and sequencing biases, unique molecular identifiers were built into the TCR beta cDNA libraries. The public reads were quality trimmed at Q25 with fastp and then assembled into clones with MiXCR by TCRdb, keeping productive beta chains. All rows with the same CDR3 protein become a single entry with the most common DNA and genes. Counted in this sample were some 690,000 distinct CDR3 sequences; roughly three fifths of them appeared once. The ten largest account for about 11% of the sample. Their target antigens are unknown. The study at large found these results: Significantly higher frequencies in patients than in controls were found for about five TRBV segments, including TRBV5-6, TRBV5-1 and TRBV20-1.

Sequencing was carried out using blood. The receptors here all came from a girl aged 2-15 years with multiple sclerosis.

Worth noting for this clonotype: One end of the junction fails to match germline, which may point to a read error. The CDR3 DNA sequence: TGCGCCAGCAGCCAAGTGATTAGCGATCAGCCCCAGCATTTT. Its protein is CASSQVISDQPQHF. V usage is TRBV4-1 and J usage is TRBJ1-5, with D hard to call. Germline V lookup: CDR1 MGHRA, CDR2 YSYEKL. This CDR3 comprises 14 residues.

The sample holds a few counts of this clonotype. This chain uses TRBV4-3 with TRBJ2-3; TRBD2 might be the D (6 bases). CDR3 length equals 17 residues. Germline V CDR1 and CDR2: LGHNA, YSLEER. The V end was cut by 0 bases, the J end by 4 bases, with 17 bases between. The CDR3 region has the DNA TGCGCCAGCAGCCAAGATCCGCTGGGGGGAGAGGCAGATACGCAGTATTTT. Amino acid sequence: CASSQDPLGGEADTQYF.

In this sample, this clonotype turned up a few times. The chain combines TRBV29-1 with TRBJ2-1; D not certain. The CDR3 runs 13 residues. Looked up from germline, CDR1 is SQVTM and CDR2 is ANQGSEA. CDR3 region: CSVSKVSYNEQFF. In nucleotides, the CDR3 is TGCAGTGTTTCCAAGGTCTCCTACAATGAGCAGTTCTTC.

In its sample, this clonotype was seen a few times. The V call is TRBV4-1, the J call TRBJ2-1; 10 bases are shared with TRBD2. The CDR3 runs 13 residues. J lost 10 bases, V lost 7 bases, and 7 bases had no gene match. Looked up from germline, CDR1 is MGHRA and CDR2 is YSYEKL. CDR3 DNA: TGCGCCAGCACTAGCGGGAGTTTTAGGGAGCAGTTCTTC. This encodes CASTSGSFREQFF.

This clonotype was observed a few times. The chain combines TRBV20-1 with TRBJ2-1, with D unresolved. Germline V gene sequence: CDR1 DFQATT, CDR2 SNEGSKA (reference sequence). The CDR3 sequence is 13 residues long. The V gene lost 1 base and the J gene lost 3 bases, with 7 bases spanning the gap. The CDR3 loop is CSARVRNYNEQFF. The CDR3 coding sequence is TGCAGTGCTAGAGTTCGGAACTACAATGAGCAGTTCTTC.

The chain has TRBV27 and TRBJ2-1, with TRBD1 matching over 12 bases. V trimming: 6 bases; J trimming: 7 bases; junction bases outside the gene matches: 7. The germline gives CDR1 MNHEY, CDR2 SMNVEV (reference sequence). The CDR3 totals 15 residues. The CDR3 spells CASSSGTGGRNEQFF. DNA of the CDR3: TGTGCCAGCAGCAGTGGGACAGGGGGCCGAAATGAGCAGTTCTTC.

The rearrangement uses TRBV7-3 and TRBJ2-3; TRBD2 aligns across 8 bases. Trimming at V came to 5 bases and at J to 3 bases, leaving 7 bases not matched to a gene. The V gene's germline CDR1 is SGHTA and CDR2 FQGTGA. The CDR3 runs 15 residues. Here the CDR3 reads CASSLGLVRTDTQYF. CDR3 nucleotide sequence: TGTGCCAGCAGCCTGGGACTAGTGAGGACAGATACGCAGTATTTT.

This chain connects TRBV5-6 to TRBJ2-2, with 10 positions matching TRBD1. CDR3 length equals 15 residues. The V segment lost 4 bases and the J segment 4 bases; nucleotides outside the gene matches: 4. Germline CDR1 is SGHDT and CDR2 is YYEEEE. The CDR3 reads CASSRTGGSTGELFF. Written as DNA, the CDR3 is TGTGCCAGCAGCAGGACAGGGGGGAGCACCGGGGAGCTGTTTTTT.

This chain uses TRBV5-5 with TRBJ2-7; 12 bases fit TRBD1. CDR3 length equals 15 residues. The V segment lost 4 bases and the J segment 2 bases; nucleotides outside the gene matches: 4. Germline V gene data show CDR1 as SGHKS and CDR2 as YYEKEE (reference sequence). In nucleotides, the CDR3 is TGTGCCAGCAGCCAAGGGACAGGGGGCGCCTACGAGCAGTACTTC. Translation: CASSQGTGGAYEQYF. Drawing the rest from reference TRBV5-5 and TRBJ2-7, the complete variable domain is DAGVTQSPTHLIKTRGQQVTLRCSPISGHKSVSWYQQVLGQGPQFIFQYYEKEERGRGNFPDRFSARQFPNYSSELNVNALLLGDSALYLCASSQGTGGAYEQYFGPGTRLTVT.

The CDR3 DNA follows: TGTGCCAGCAGCTCCGGGGTTGGAGGGGGGACAGAAAGTCTTTTTCGGCAGTACTTC. Translated, it gives CASSSGVGGGTESLFRQYF. The chain carries TRBV28 and TRBJ2-7; a weak D match, TRBD1 (7 bases). The V and J ends lost 6 bases and 9 bases respectively, with 36 bases between them. Germline V gene data show CDR1 as MDHEN and CDR2 as SYDVKM. This CDR3 contains 19 residues.

The rearrangement uses TRBV7-2 and TRBJ2-2, with TRBD1 as a possible D gene (5 bases). The CDR3 totals 14 residues. V shed 2 bases and J shed 2 bases, with 6 bases lying between them. The germline gives CDR1 SGHTA, CDR2 FQGNSA. The CDR3 region has the DNA TGTGCCAGCAGCTTAAGGGGAAACACCGGGGAGCTGTTTTTT. It yields the protein CASSLRGNTGELFF.

This clonotype appeared once. The chain recombines TRBV6-5 with TRBJ1-2; possibly TRBD1 for D (6 bases). Germline loops: CDR1 MNHEY, CDR2 SVGAGI. V gave up 9 bases and J gave up 5 bases, with 22 bases separating them. The CDR3 has 15 amino acids. CDR3 in amino acids: CASWGTSGTGYGYTF. In DNA form, the CDR3 reads TGTGCCAGTTGGGGCACGTCAGGAACAGGGTATGGCTACACCTTC.

The gene calls are TRBV6-6 and TRBJ1-2; D perhaps matches TRBD1 (5 bases). CDR3 length: 13 amino acids. With 6 bases removed from V and 2 bases from J, the gap between germline ends came to 10 bases. The germline gives CDR1 MNHNY, CDR2 SVGAGI (reference sequence). CDR3 DNA sequence: TGTGCCAGCAGGGAGACAGTGAACTATGGCTACACCTTC. Its protein product is CASRETVNYGYTF.

The gene calls are TRBV5-4 and TRBJ1-1; tentative D call: TRBD1 (5 bases). The germline V gene has CDR1 SGHNT and CDR2 YYREEE (reference sequence). The CDR3 runs to 13 residues. The V and J ends lost 7 bases and 5 bases respectively, with 15 bases between them. In DNA, the CDR3 is TGTGCCAGCGGGGATCAGGGAAGGACTGAAGCTTTCTTT. This codes for CASGDQGRTEAFF. The full variable domain, in which reference TRBV5-4 and TRBJ1-1 provide the parts outside the CDR3, is ETGVTQSPTHLIKTRGQQVTLRCSSQSGHNTVSWYQQALGQGPQFIFQYYREEENGRGNFPPRFSGLQFPNYSSELNVNALELDDSALYLCASGDQGRTEAFFGQGTRLTVV.

This clonotype was counted between two and nine times. An end of the junction differs from the germline gene, which may be a read error. V gene TRBV4-3 combines with J gene TRBJ2-1, with TRBD2 matching 7 bases. CDR3 length equals 18 residues. The germline V gene has CDR1 LGHNA and CDR2 YSLEER. CDR3 sequence (DNA): TGCGCCAACAGCCAAGAAGGCAGCGGGGAGCTCTCCTACAATGAGCAGTTCTTC. This translates into CANSQEGSGELSYNEQFF.

V usage is TRBV6-5 and J usage is TRBJ2-7; D unclear. TRBJ2-5 explains the end of the DNA better; the J call may be wrong. The V gene's germline CDR1 is MNHEY and CDR2 SVGAGI. The CDR3 sequence is 13 residues long. CDR3 sequence reads: CASSFVGRETQYF. CDR3 sequence (DNA): TGTGCCAGCAGTTTTGTTGGTCGGGAGACCCAGTACTTC.

This sequence joins TRBV6-5 and TRBJ1-5, with D possibly TRBD1 on 5 matching bases. Between the trimmed V and J ends, which lost 5 bases and 3 bases, there was a span of 14 bases. The CDR3 extends over 15 amino acids. Per the germline V gene, CDR1 is MNHEY and CDR2 is SVGAGI. CDR3 in amino acids: CASSRGTAPNQPQHF. The DNA of the CDR3 is TGTGCCAGCAGTCGGGGGACGGCCCCCAATCAGCCCCAGCATTTT.

The V and J genes are TRBV11-2 and TRBJ1-1; maybe TRBD1 (5 bases). The CDR3 spans 14 residues. V was shortened by 3 bases and J by 11 bases, with 19 bases between the two germline ends. The germline CDR1 and CDR2 sequences are SGHAT and FQNNGV. The CDR3 is CASSLSYSAGRAFF. CDR3 nucleotides: TGTGCCAGCAGCTTGAGTTATTCTGCAGGGCGGGCTTTCTTT.

The CDR3 is CSAGGSGGQGYDEQFF. CDR3 nucleotides: TGCAGCGCCGGCGGTAGCGGGGGCCAGGGGTACGATGAGCAGTTCTTC. The rearrangement links TRBV29-1 to TRBJ2-1; 9 bases map to TRBD2. The length of the CDR3 is 16 residues. V dropped 7 bases and J dropped 8; count of bases not matched to a gene: 18. Per germline, CDR1 SQVTM and CDR2 ANQGSEA.

The table lists this clonotype with a few counts. The chain is built from TRBV20-1 and TRBJ2-5, with 8 bases lining up with TRBD1. CDR3 length equals 13 residues. Germline CDR1 DFQATT, CDR2 SNEGSKA (reference sequence). V lost 3 bases, J lost 5 bases, and 5 bases stayed unmatched. DNA for the CDR3: TGCAGTGCTAGCCAGGGGGCCCATGAGACCCAGTACTTC. It translates to CSASQGAHETQYF.

On this clonotype itself: A much larger clone differs from this one at a single base, so this may be a read error. The chain employs TRBV12-3 or TRBV12-4 and TRBJ2-7, with 10 bases identical to TRBD2. CDR3 length equals 13 residues. This CDR3 is CTSILTSGHEQYF. The CDR3 DNA is TGTACCAGCATCCTGACTAGCGGGCACGAGCAGTACTTC.

A word on this clonotype: The CDR3 end shows no conserved phenylalanine or tryptophan, and so a read error is likely. The chain joins TRBV10-3 to TRBJ2-1, with TRBD1 matching 7 bases. The CDR3 covers 12 residues. CDR1 is ENHRY and CDR2 is SYGVKD in the germline V gene. Germline trimming cut 10 bases from V and 7 bases from J; bases unmatched to any gene: 7. The CDR3 sequence is CATRDSRNEQFV. The CDR3 coding sequence is TGTGCCACCAGGGACAGTAGGAATGAGCAGTTCGTC.

The V gene is TRBV7-6, the J gene TRBJ1-5, with a possible D match to TRBD1 (6 bases). From germline, CDR1 is SGHVS and CDR2 FNYEAQ. The CDR3 has 15 amino acids. The germline V and J ends were trimmed by 4 bases and 3 bases, with 13 bases remaining between them. The CDR3 is CASSSDSGVNQPQHF. CDR3 coding DNA: TGTGCCAGCAGCTCGGATTCAGGGGTCAATCAGCCCCAGCATTTT. The full variable domain, completed using reference TRBV7-6 and TRBJ1-5, is GAGVSQSPRYKVTKRGQDVALRCDPISGHVSLYWYRQALGQGPEFLTYFNYEAQQDKSGLPNDRFSAERPEGSISTLTIQRTEQRDSAMYRCASSSDSGVNQPQHFGDGTRLSIL.

The CDR3 loop reads CASSPTPGGGKETQYF. CDR3 DNA: TGTGCCAGCAGTCCGACCCCGGGGGGCGGTAAAGAGACCCAGTACTTC. The chain recombines TRBV6-5 with TRBJ2-5; D may be TRBD2 (7 bases). The CDR3 covers 16 residues. With 5 bases removed from V and 3 bases from J, the gap between germline ends came to 19 bases. Germline V gene sequence: CDR1 MNHEY, CDR2 SVGAGI.